The entry below describes one TCR beta chain. The antigen remains undetermined. The data stem from a study of T-cell memory formation after mild COVID-19. Study findings and constraints: The main location of contracting CD4+ clones was CM and EM, and that of contracting CD8+ clones was EMRA.

Germline CDR1 reads MGHRA; CDR2 reads YSYEKL. The CDR3 is made up of 16 amino acids. The junction had 13 bases not matched to a gene; V was cut back by 2 bases and J by 9 bases. TCRdb fed the 5' RACE reads into MiXCR, producing one record per CDR3 protein. The sample shows roughly 140,000 distinct CDR3 sequences, 14% of them seen only once. The receptor was derived from an adult woman who had mild COVID-19 (a few samples of this study predate the infection). Cell type and time point are not known. Specimen: PBMCs or a T cell subset sorted from them (not recorded which). The gene calls are TRBV4-1 and TRBJ2-1; 7 nucleotides match TRBD1. The CDR3 loop is CASSQLGEGAGAEQFF. In DNA, the CDR3 is TGCGCCAGCAGCCAACTCGGTGAGGGGGCGGGCGCTGAGCAGTTCTTC.